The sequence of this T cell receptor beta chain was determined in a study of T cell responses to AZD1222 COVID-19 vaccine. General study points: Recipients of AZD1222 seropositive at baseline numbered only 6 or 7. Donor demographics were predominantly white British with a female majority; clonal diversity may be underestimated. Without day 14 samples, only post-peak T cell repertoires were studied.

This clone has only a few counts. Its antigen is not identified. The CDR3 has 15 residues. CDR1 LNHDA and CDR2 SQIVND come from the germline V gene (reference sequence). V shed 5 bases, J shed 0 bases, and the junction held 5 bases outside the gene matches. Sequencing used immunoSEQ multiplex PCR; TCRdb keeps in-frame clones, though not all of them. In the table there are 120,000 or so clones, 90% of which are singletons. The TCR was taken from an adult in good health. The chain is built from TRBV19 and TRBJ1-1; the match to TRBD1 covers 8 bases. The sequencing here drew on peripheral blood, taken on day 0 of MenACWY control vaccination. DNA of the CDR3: TGTGCCAGTAGTCTCCGGGACAGGATGAACACTGAAGCTTTCTTT. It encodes CASSLRDRMNTEAFF.